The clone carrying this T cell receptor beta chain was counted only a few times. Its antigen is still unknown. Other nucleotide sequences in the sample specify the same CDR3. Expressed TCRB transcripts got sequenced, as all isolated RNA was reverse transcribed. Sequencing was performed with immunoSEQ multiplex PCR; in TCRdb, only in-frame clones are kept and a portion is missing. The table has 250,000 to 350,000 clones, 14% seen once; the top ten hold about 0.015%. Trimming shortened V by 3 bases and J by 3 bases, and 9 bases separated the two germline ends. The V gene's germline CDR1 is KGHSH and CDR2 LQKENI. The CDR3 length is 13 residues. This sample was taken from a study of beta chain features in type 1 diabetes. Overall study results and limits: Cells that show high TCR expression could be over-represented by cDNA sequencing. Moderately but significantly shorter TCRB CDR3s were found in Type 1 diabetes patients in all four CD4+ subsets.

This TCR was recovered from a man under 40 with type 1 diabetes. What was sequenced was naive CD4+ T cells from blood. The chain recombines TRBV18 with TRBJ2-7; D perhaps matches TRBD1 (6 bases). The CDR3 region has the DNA TGTGCCAGCTCACCTACAGGGATCTACGAGCAGTACTTC. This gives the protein CASSPTGIYEQYF.